The 5 T cell receptor beta chains given below trace back to one sample, sequenced in a study of shared clonotypes between healthy human individuals. Measured with immunoSEQ multiplex PCR; TCRdb has only the in-frame clones, and not every one. This sample has 1,100,000 or so clones, with 75% to 85% found just once. Material for sequencing was memory CD4+ T cells from PBMCs. The subset here: CD45RA-negative fraction. These receptors were taken from a man younger than 30 in good health. Some clones in this sample may be carry-over from other donors' samples.

This rearrangement joins TRBV28 to TRBJ2-1, with a tentative D call TRBD2 (6 bases). CDR1 MDHEN and CDR2 SYDVKM come from the germline V gene. The length of the CDR3 is 16 residues. Trimming shortened V by 5 bases and J by 2 bases, and 16 bases separated the two germline ends. CDR3 sequence (DNA): TGTGCCAGCAGTGCAATTGGGGACTTAACCTACAATGAGCAGTTCTTC. The encoded protein is CASSAIGDLTYNEQFF. The whole variable domain, filled in from reference TRBV28 and TRBJ2-1, reads DVKVTQSSRYLVKRTGEKVFLECVQDMDHENMFWYRQDPGLGLRLIYFSYDVKMKEKGDIPEGYSVSREKKERFSLILESASTNQTSMYLCASSAIGDLTYNEQFFGPGTRLTVL.

The chain couples TRBV6-1 to TRBJ2-1; D possibly corresponds to TRBD1 (6 bases). Germline V gene sequence: CDR1 MNHNS, CDR2 SASEGT. This CDR3 has 15 amino acids. Trimming took off 3 bases at V and 3 bases at J, with 12 bases between the two ends. Here the CDR3 DNA reads TGTGCCAGCAGTGAGTCGGGGACAAACTACAATGAGCAGTTCTTC. Protein sequence: CASSESGTNYNEQFF.

To note about this clone: Other nucleotide sequences in the sample specify the same CDR3. The genes are TRBV7-3 and TRBJ2-3; TRBD2 matches 12 bases. The CDR3 totals 15 residues. Germline loops: CDR1 SGHTA, CDR2 FQGTGA. Unmatched junction bases numbered 2, after V lost 5 bases and J lost 2 bases. Written as DNA, the CDR3 is TGTGCCAGCAGCCTAGCGGGAGGGACCACAGATACGCAGTATTTT. Its translation is CASSLAGGTTDTQYF. The variable domain in full, completed from reference TRBV7-3 and TRBJ2-3, reads GAGVSQTPSNKVTEKGKYVELRCDPISGHTALYWYRQSLGQGPEFLIYFQGTGAADDSGLPNDRFFAVRPEGSVSTLKIQRTERGDSAVYLCASSLAGGTTDTQYFGPGTRLTVL.

The chain carries TRBV5-4 and TRBJ2-3; 9 bases map to TRBD2. The junction had 9 bases not matched to a gene; V was cut back by 9 bases and J by 4 bases. Germline assignment: CDR1 SGHNT and CDR2 YYREEE (reference sequence). This CDR3 contains 14 residues. The CDR3 loop is CATSSGRDPDTQYF. The CDR3 region has the DNA TGTGCCACAAGTAGCGGGAGAGATCCAGATACGCAGTATTTT.

The V call is TRBV28, the J call TRBJ2-3; 11 bases match TRBD1. This CDR3 contains 18 residues. Germline V gene lookup returns CDR1 MDHEN and CDR2 SYDVKM. V trimming: 3 bases; J trimming: 3 bases; junction bases outside the gene matches: 11. CDR3 amino acids: CASSLVDRGRRGTDTQYF. CDR3 in DNA: TGTGCCAGCAGTTTGGTGGACAGGGGGCGACGGGGGACAGATACGCAGTATTTT.